This TCR beta chain was identified in a study of cytomegalovirus exposure and HLA in healthy donors. For the study at large: Prior work identified 120 million or so unique TCR beta sequences in 150 million to 200 million T cells. Unique TCRs from HLA-typed donors, 65 million to 85 million of them, were held in an early data release. General study results and limits: TCR beta chain V- and J-gene trimming was linked, in a later analysis, to a missense variant in DCLRE1C. Previous analysis showed most TCR beta V segments were productive about 90% or about 30% of the time.

Germline assignment: CDR1 LNHNV and CDR2 YYDKDF (reference sequence). The CDR3 covers 15 residues. Turning to this clone: What it binds is not known. Relative to the germline gene, one junction end is altered; a read error may explain this. Other DNA sequences in the sample encode the same CDR3.

This PCR relied on a set of 60 Vbeta primers and 13 Jbeta primers. Profiling relied on immunoSEQ multiplex PCR, and the TCRdb table lists in-frame clones only, not all of them. Of roughly 170,000 clones listed, about three quarters were seen once; the top ten hold around 2.6%. The genes are TRBV15 and TRBJ1-2; D not certain. The sample consisted of PBMCs. This clonotype was sampled from a female donor in good health and CMV-seronegative. CDR3 loop: CATSREDRTSYGYTF. The DNA of the CDR3 is TGCGCCACCAGCAGAGAGGACCGGACTAGCTATGGCTACACCTTC.